Below, one T cell receptor beta chain is given with its context. This entry belongs to a study of cytomegalovirus exposure and HLA in healthy donors. Looked up from germline, CDR1 is SGHNT and CDR2 is YYREEE (reference sequence). The V segment lost 4 bases and the J segment 4 bases; nucleotides outside the gene matches: 4. This CDR3 spans 13 amino acids. In the PCR, 60 Vbeta and 13 Jbeta primers were used. Clones were read by immunoSEQ multiplex PCR, and TCRdb kept only the in-frame ones, dropping some. The sample consists of tens of thousands of clones, about 66% of them appearing once. This TCR came from a boy between 10 and 17 years old in good health and CMV-seropositive. What was sequenced was PBMCs. This rearrangement joins TRBV5-4 to TRBJ2-7; 8 nucleotides line up with TRBD1. The CDR3 here is CASSGDRSYEQYF. In DNA form, the CDR3 reads TGTGCCAGCAGCGGGGACAGGTCGTACGAGCAGTACTTC.